This T cell receptor (beta chain) was sequenced in a study of a mutant IDH1 vaccine in newly diagnosed glioma. On the study more broadly: Previous treatment comprised radiotherapy, temozolomide, or both, mostly both.

As for this clone: What it binds is unknown. One end of the junction does not line up with germline, which may come from a read error.

The time point denotes: baseline, week 1 (first vaccination visit). Noted treatment: pre-vaccination baseline after standard-of-care therapy. Newly diagnosed WHO grade 3 or 4 IDH1-mutant, ATRX-lost astrocytomas were identified in the donors. Germline V gene lookup returns CDR1 MGHDK and CDR2 SYGVNS. This CDR3 is built from 18 residues. Profiled with immunoSEQ multiplex PCR; TCRdb holds only in-frame clones, not every one. Here the sample spans approximately 15,000 clones, about 95% being singletons. Study outcomes and limitations: Pseudoprogression apparently tracked independently of changes in top peripheral T cell clonotypes.

The sequencing here drew on peripheral blood mononuclear cells (PBMCs), taken from a glioma patient treated with radiotherapy, temozolomide or both. This TCR was sampled from a woman between 18 and 30 years old with glioma. Some clones in this sample may be carry-over from other donors' samples. The V and J genes are TRBV25-1 and TRBJ2-1; 8 nucleotides agree with TRBD1. CDR3 DNA: TGTGCCAGCAGTAACCCCGGGACAGGAGAAACCTCCTACAATGAGCAGCTCTTC. It yields the protein CASSNPGTGETSYNEQLF.